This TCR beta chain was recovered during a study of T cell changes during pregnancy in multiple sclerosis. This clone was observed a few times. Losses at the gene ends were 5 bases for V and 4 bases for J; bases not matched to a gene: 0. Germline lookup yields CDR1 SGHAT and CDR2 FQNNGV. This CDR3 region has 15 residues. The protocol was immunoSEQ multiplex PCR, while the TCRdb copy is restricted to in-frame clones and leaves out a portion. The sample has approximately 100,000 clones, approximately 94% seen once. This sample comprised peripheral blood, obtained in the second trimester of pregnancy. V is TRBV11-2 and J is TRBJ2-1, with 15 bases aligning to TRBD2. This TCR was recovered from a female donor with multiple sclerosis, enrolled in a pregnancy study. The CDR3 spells CASSGLAGGYNEQFF. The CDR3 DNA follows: TGTGCCAGCAGCGGACTAGCGGGGGGGTACAATGAGCAGTTCTTC.